A single sample gave rise to the 10 T cell receptor beta chains below, sequenced in a study of cytomegalovirus exposure and HLA in healthy donors. PCR employed 60 Vbeta and 13 Jbeta primers. TCRdb keeps only in-frame clones here, not all; method: immunoSEQ multiplex PCR. This sample's table reports 140,000 to 150,000 clones. The sequenced sample was PBMCs. The receptors derive from a woman aged 45-65 years in good health and CMV-seronegative.

The genes are TRBV11-3 and TRBJ1-1, with D unclear. The CDR3 sequence is 15 residues long. Looked up from germline, CDR1 is SGHNT and CDR2 is YENEEA. The V end lost 5 bases, the J end lost 3 bases, and 16 bases lay between the germline ends. The CDR3 here is CASSGRTGGYTEAFF. The CDR3 DNA reads as TGTGCCAGCAGCGGTCGGACGGGAGGGTACACTGAAGCTTTCTTT. Using reference TRBV11-3 and TRBJ1-1 for the parts outside the CDR3, the full variable domain is EAGVVQSPRYKIIEKKQPVAFWCNPISGHNTLYWYLQNLGQGPELLIRYENEEAVDDSQLPKDRFSAERLKGVDSTLKIQPAELGDSAVYLCASSGRTGGYTEAFFGQGTRLTVV.

Details on this clone: Other DNA sequences within the sample encode an identical CDR3. V and J are TRBV4-2 and TRBJ2-5; 12 bases fit TRBD2. V shed 0 bases, J shed 2 bases, and the junction held 10 bases outside the gene matches. The CDR3 has 19 amino acids. Germline CDR1 reads LGHNA; CDR2 reads YNFKEQ. The CDR3 DNA reads TGTGCCAGCAGCCAAGATCCTAGCGGGGGGGGCGGCGGACAAGAGACCCAGTACTTC. It is translated as CASSQDPSGGGGGQETQYF.

The chain is built from TRBV18 and TRBJ1-5, with a weak D call TRBD1 (6 bases). CDR3 size: 16 residues. The germline gives CDR1 KGHSH, CDR2 LQKENI. Trimming took off 6 bases at V and 2 bases at J, with 17 bases between the two ends. CDR3 sequence reads: CASSRYRDSGNQPQHF. For the CDR3, the DNA is TGTGCCAGCTCGCGATACAGGGATAGCGGCAATCAGCCCCAGCATTTT.

The chain has TRBV18 and TRBJ1-5; D perhaps matches TRBD1 (6 bases). The V end lost 5 bases, the J end lost 2 bases, and 13 bases lay between the germline ends. The CDR3 contains 15 residues. The germline V gene has CDR1 KGHSH and CDR2 LQKENI. In DNA form, the CDR3 reads TGTGCCAGCTCAAATAACAGGGTTGGCAATCAGCCCCAGCATTTT. It codes for CASSNNRVGNQPQHF.

This chain joins TRBV7-9 and TRBJ1-6; weak D call: TRBD1 (5 bases). V lost 5 bases and J lost 7, with 15 bases in between. Germline loops: CDR1 SEHNR, CDR2 FQNEAQ (reference sequence). This CDR3 spans 15 amino acids. As DNA, the CDR3 is TGTGCCAGCAGCGTAGGGGCAGCTCCGAATTCACCCCTCCACTTT. Residues: CASSVGAAPNSPLHF.

The V and J genes are TRBV6-6 and TRBJ2-7, with TRBD1 identical over 7 bases. Germline V gene data show CDR1 as MNHNY and CDR2 as SVGAGI (reference sequence). V was clipped by 2 bases and J by 2 bases; unmatched bases: 9. This CDR3 has 16 amino acids. DNA of the CDR3: TGTGCCAGCAGTTACCCTGGGACAGCGAACCCCTACGAGCAGTACTTC. This translates into CASSYPGTANPYEQYF.

The rearrangement uses TRBV19 and TRBJ1-5, with 9 bases aligning to TRBD1. This CDR3 comprises 15 residues. Germline lookup yields CDR1 LNHDA and CDR2 SQIVND (reference sequence). Germline trimming cut 6 bases from V and 2 bases from J; bases unmatched to any gene: 5. This CDR3 reads CASRTGGWGNQPQHF. Written as DNA, the CDR3 is TGTGCCAGTAGGACAGGGGGTTGGGGCAATCAGCCCCAGCATTTT.

The chain has TRBV27 and TRBJ1-1; 7 bases map to TRBD1. The CDR3 spans 16 residues. The junction had 11 bases not matched to a gene; V was cut back by 4 bases and J by 3 bases. CDR1 is MNHEY, CDR2 SMNVEV, per germline (reference sequence). This CDR3 is CASSSPRVTGDTEAFF. Here the CDR3 DNA reads TGTGCCAGCAGTTCTCCCCGGGTCACAGGGGACACTGAAGCTTTCTTT.

This chain uses TRBV5-1 with TRBJ2-5; 8 bases line up with TRBD1. Germline assignment: CDR1 SGHRS and CDR2 YFSETQ. V shed 2 bases, J shed 2 bases, and the junction held 2 bases outside the gene matches. CDR3 length: 14 amino acids. The CDR3 bases are TGCGCCAGCAGCTTACAGGGGGGACAAGAGACCCAGTACTTC. Its translation: CASSLQGGQETQYF.

The chain employs TRBV25-1 and TRBJ1-1; 9 positions agree with TRBD1. There are 15 residues in the CDR3. Germline V gene lookup returns CDR1 MGHDK and CDR2 SYGVNS. Trimming cost V 2 bases and J 0 bases; bases outside gene matches: 1. CDR3 sequence: CASSEGTGLNTEAFF. The CDR3 nucleotides read TGTGCCAGCAGTGAAGGGACAGGGCTGAACACTGAAGCTTTCTTT.